A single sample is the source of the 30 T cell receptor beta chains below, sequenced in a study of monozygotic twins with inflammatory bowel disease. TCRdb reprocessed the 5' RACE reads; each CDR3 protein has one entry and no DNA is given. This sample's table reports approximately 420,000 distinct CDR3 sequences. The sample comprised blood. The receptors stem from a human donor with ulcerative colitis or Crohn's disease, or a healthy co-twin of an affected twin (not recorded which).

V is TRBV20-1 and J is TRBJ2-5; TCRdb indicates TRBD2, and absent DNA this call remains unverified. From germline, CDR1 is DFQATT and CDR2 SNEGSKA (reference sequence). This CDR3 has 15 residues. The CDR3 loop reads CSARRRQALGETQYF.

J is TRBJ1-6 and V is TRBV7-9; the TCRdb D gene call, TRBD1, has no DNA to confirm it. The germline V gene has CDR1 SEHNR and CDR2 FQNEAQ (reference sequence). This CDR3 contains 17 residues. The CDR3 spells CASSSGPRSSYNSPLHF.

V usage is TRBV27 and J usage is TRBJ1-2; TCRdb names TRBD1, which stays unverified in the absence of DNA. Germline V gene lookup returns CDR1 MNHEY and CDR2 SMNVEV (reference sequence). The CDR3 is 13 amino acids. The CDR3 loop reads CASRDRGRSGYTF.

This chain connects TRBV20-1 to TRBJ2-7. Germline V gives CDR1 DFQATT, CDR2 SNEGSKA (reference sequence). The CDR3 spans 12 residues. This chain's CDR3 is CSASGRAYEQYF.

V is TRBV7-2 and J is TRBJ2-7; the D call of TRBD1 rests on TCRdb alone, since no DNA is present to check it. The CDR3 has 14 amino acids. Germline V gene data show CDR1 as SGHTA and CDR2 as FQGNSA. This CDR3 reads CASSSRDGSYEQYF. Filled out from reference TRBV7-2 and TRBJ2-7, the complete variable domain reads GAGVSQSPSNKVTEKGKDVELRCDPISGHTALYWYRQSLGQGLEFLIYFQGNSAPDKSGLPSDRFSAERTGGSVSTLTIQRTQQEDSAVYLCASSSRDGSYEQYFGPGTRLTVT.

V and J are TRBV7-2 and TRBJ2-7; the TRBD1 assignment by TCRdb is unverifiable without DNA. The CDR3 is 13 residues long. Germline V lookup: CDR1 SGHTA, CDR2 FQGNSA. CDR3 protein: CASSLGVAYEQYF.

J is TRBJ1-1 and V is TRBV24-1. Germline lookup yields CDR1 KGHDR and CDR2 SFDVKD. The CDR3 totals 13 residues. The CDR3 loop reads CATSDFKNTEAFF.

The CDR3 protein is CASSPEHLTGMGGYTF. The chain joins TRBV5-5 to TRBJ1-2; no DNA is available, so the TRBD1 call from TCRdb remains unchecked. Germline CDR1 is SGHKS and CDR2 is YYEKEE (reference sequence). This CDR3 has 16 amino acids.

The V and J genes are TRBV7-2 and TRBJ2-5; lacking DNA, the TRBD2 call made by TCRdb goes unchecked. The CDR3 covers 15 residues. In germline, CDR1 is SGHTA, CDR2 FQGNSA. CDR3 residues: CASSVTSGSPETQYF.

The rearrangement joins TRBV5-1 to TRBJ1-3; lacking DNA, the TRBD1 call made by TCRdb goes unchecked. This CDR3 has 16 amino acids. CDR1 is SGHRS and CDR2 is YFSETQ in the germline V gene. CDR3 amino acids: CASSQRTGSSGNTIYF.

The chain combines TRBV5-1 with TRBJ2-3; the D call from TCRdb, TRBD1, cannot be confirmed without DNA. Looked up from germline, CDR1 is SGHRS and CDR2 is YFSETQ. The CDR3 loop spans 16 amino acids. This CDR3 is CASAPAGGPGTDTQYF.

The chain has TRBV18 and TRBJ2-2; TCRdb's D gene call, TRBD1, goes unchecked for lack of DNA. Germline V lookup: CDR1 KGHSH, CDR2 LQKENI. This CDR3 has 16 amino acids. CDR3 amino acids: CASSPRGTGNTGELFF.

The gene calls are TRBV6-1 and TRBJ1-2; TCRdb designates TRBD1, a call that cannot be tested without DNA. There are 16 residues in the CDR3. Germline assignment: CDR1 MNHNS and CDR2 SASEGT. The CDR3 sequence: CASSRWTGNPNYGYTF.

The J gene is TRBJ2-5, the V gene TRBV18; as DNA is missing, the TRBD2 call by TCRdb cannot be tested. Germline V gives CDR1 KGHSH, CDR2 LQKENI. The CDR3 is made up of 15 amino acids. CDR3 sequence reads: CASSISGRFRETQYF. The complete variable domain, with remaining parts taken from reference TRBV18 and TRBJ2-5, reads NAGVMQNPRHLVRRRGQEARLRCSPMKGHSHVYWYRQLPEEGLKFMVYLQKENIIDESGMPKERFSAEFPKEGPSILRIQQVVRGDSAAYFCASSISGRFRETQYFGPGTRLLVL.

The V gene is TRBV6-2 or TRBV6-3, the J gene TRBJ2-1; the D call from TCRdb, TRBD1, cannot be confirmed without DNA. CDR1 and CDR2 from the germline V gene are MNHEY and SVGEGT. The CDR3 totals 20 residues. The CDR3 sequence is CASSTWTGEQRSSSYNEQFF.

The chain carries TRBV29-1 and TRBJ1-2; TCRdb selects TRBD1, and the lack of DNA leaves this call unchecked. Per the germline V gene, CDR1 is SQVTM and CDR2 is ANQGSEA. The CDR3 runs to 15 residues. The CDR3 reads CSVDVRDRANYGYTF.

V gene TRBV9 combines with J gene TRBJ2-2; absent DNA, TCRdb's TRBD1 call cannot be checked. Germline lookup yields CDR1 SGDLS and CDR2 YYNGEE. This CDR3 region has 14 residues. The chain's CDR3 is CATGPHRDTGELFF.

V is TRBV5-1 and J is TRBJ2-2; TCRdb outputs TRBD1, but without DNA this stays unchecked. The length of the CDR3 is 16 residues. Germline lookup yields CDR1 SGHRS and CDR2 YFSETQ. The CDR3 loop reads CASSLPGQGMSGELFF.

The chain is built from TRBV7-9 and TRBJ1-4; TCRdb gives TRBD1 as the D gene, but with no DNA this cannot be confirmed. This CDR3 has 15 amino acids. Per germline, CDR1 SEHNR and CDR2 FQNEAQ (reference sequence). CDR3 in amino acids: CASSLTRQGSEKLFF.

The V gene is TRBV5-4, the J gene TRBJ1-1; TCRdb calls TRBD1, which cannot be checked without DNA. CDR1 SGHNT and CDR2 YYREEE come from the germline V gene (reference sequence). The CDR3 consists of 15 residues. The CDR3 loop is CASSPPATVNTEAFF.

The chain carries TRBV10-3 and TRBJ2-7; the TCRdb D gene call, TRBD1, has no DNA to confirm it. From germline, CDR1 is ENHRY and CDR2 SYGVKD. CDR3 length: 13 residues. CDR3 region: CAISDQGGYEQYF.

CDR3: CASSFSGGAVMAGIENTGELFF. The chain links TRBV7-2 to TRBJ2-2; TCRdb proposes TRBD1, but this gene call is untestable without DNA. Germline V gene data show CDR1 as SGHTA and CDR2 as FQGNSA. There are 22 residues in the CDR3.

The gene calls are TRBV12-3 or TRBV12-4 and TRBJ1-4; the D gene TCRdb calls, TRBD1, cannot be checked with no DNA. The CDR3 sequence is 14 residues long. CDR3 residues: CASSPAGLGEKLFF.

V gene TRBV7-2 combines with J gene TRBJ2-3; there is no DNA to check the TCRdb D call of TRBD1. Germline lookup yields CDR1 SGHTA and CDR2 FQGNSA. The CDR3 runs to 15 residues. This CDR3 is CASSLETGVGDTQYF.

The rearrangement uses TRBV18 and TRBJ1-1. This CDR3 contains 13 residues. Germline V gene sequence: CDR1 KGHSH, CDR2 LQKENI. CDR3: CASLHGAGTEAFF.

The gene calls are TRBV20-1 and TRBJ2-3; no DNA is available, so the TRBD1 call from TCRdb remains unchecked. Germline lookup yields CDR1 DFQATT and CDR2 SNEGSKA (reference sequence). This CDR3 has 14 residues. The CDR3 loop reads CSADAGGFTDTQYF.

V and J are TRBV7-2 and TRBJ1-1. The CDR3 runs to 14 residues. Germline values: CDR1 SGHTA, CDR2 FQGNSA. The chain's CDR3 is CASSLEEGWTEAFF.

The chain uses TRBV2 and TRBJ2-5; TCRdb's assignment of TRBD1 cannot be checked, as there is no DNA. The germline CDR1 and CDR2 sequences are SNHLY and FYNNEI. This CDR3 contains 14 residues. The CDR3 spells CASSGTGGSETQYF.

This chain joins TRBV5-4 and TRBJ2-5; TCRdb gives TRBD2 as the D gene, but with no DNA this cannot be confirmed. This CDR3 has 15 residues. Germline lookup yields CDR1 SGHNT and CDR2 YYREEE (reference sequence). The chain's CDR3 is CASSPRTSGEETQYF.

V usage is TRBV28 and J usage is TRBJ2-2; with no DNA, the TCRdb D assignment of TRBD2 cannot be verified. Germline CDR1 reads MDHEN; CDR2 reads SYDVKM. The CDR3 consists of 17 residues. The CDR3 protein is CASTLFSGRVRTGELFF.